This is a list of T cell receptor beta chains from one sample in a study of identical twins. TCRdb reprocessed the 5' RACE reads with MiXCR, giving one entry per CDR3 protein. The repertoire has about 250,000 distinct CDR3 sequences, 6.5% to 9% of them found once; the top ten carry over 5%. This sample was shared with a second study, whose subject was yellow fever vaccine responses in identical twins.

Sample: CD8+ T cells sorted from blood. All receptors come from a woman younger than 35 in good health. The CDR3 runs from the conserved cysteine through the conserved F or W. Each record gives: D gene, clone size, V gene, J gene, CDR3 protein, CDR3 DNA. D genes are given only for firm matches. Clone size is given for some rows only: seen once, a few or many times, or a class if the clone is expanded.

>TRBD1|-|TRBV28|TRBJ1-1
CASQGAVGTEAFF
TGTGCCAGCCAGGGGGCGGTGGGCACTGAAGCTTTCTTT
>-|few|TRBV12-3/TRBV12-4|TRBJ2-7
CASSLTGGSVYEQYF
TGTGCCAGCAGCCTGACGGGGGGCAGTGTGTACGAGCAGTACTTC
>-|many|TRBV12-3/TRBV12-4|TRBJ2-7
CASSPASLGTYEQYF
TGTGCCAGCAGTCCTGCTAGCTTAGGGACCTACGAGCAGTACTTC
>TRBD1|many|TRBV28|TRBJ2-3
CASSYRTGSTDTQYF
TGTGCCAGCAGCTACAGGACAGGGAGCACAGATACGCAGTATTTT
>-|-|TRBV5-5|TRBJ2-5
CASSFVGASETQYF
TGTGCCAGCAGCTTCGTGGGAGCCTCAGAGACCCAGTACTTC
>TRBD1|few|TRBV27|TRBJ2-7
CASKRGTGFYEQYF
TGTGCCAGCAAACGTGGGACAGGGTTCTACGAGCAGTACTTC
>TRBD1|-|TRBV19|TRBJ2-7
CASNTGQDFYEQYF
TGTGCCAGTAACACGGGACAGGATTTTTACGAGCAGTACTTC
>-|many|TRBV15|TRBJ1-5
CATSRAGEGQPQHF
TGTGCCACCAGCAGAGCCGGGGAAGGCCAGCCCCAGCATTTT
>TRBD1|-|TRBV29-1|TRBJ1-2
CSVDGQVGYTF
TGCAGCGTTGACGGACAGGTCGGCTACACCTTC
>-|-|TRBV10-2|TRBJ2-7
CASSGAGNYEQYF
TGCGCCAGCTCAGGGGCGGGGAACTACGAGCAGTACTTC
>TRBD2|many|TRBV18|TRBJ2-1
CASSPAASGGNEQFF
TGTGCCAGCTCACCAGCGGCTAGCGGGGGCAATGAGCAGTTCTTC
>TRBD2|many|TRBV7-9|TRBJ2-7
CASSGLAGATYEQYF
TGTGCCAGCAGCGGACTAGCGGGAGCAACCTACGAGCAGTACTTC
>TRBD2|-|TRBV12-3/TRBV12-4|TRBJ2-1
CASSHPGLAGASYNEQFF
TGTGCCAGCAGTCACCCGGGACTAGCGGGAGCGTCCTACAATGAGCAGTTCTTC
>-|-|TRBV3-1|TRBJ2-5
CASSQPTEVSLETQYF
TGTGCCAGCAGCCAACCGACAGAAGTAAGCCTGGAGACCCAGTACTTC
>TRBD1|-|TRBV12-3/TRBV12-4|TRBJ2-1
CASSLAYGTGNEQFF
TGTGCCAGCAGCTTGGCGTACGGGACAGGGAATGAGCAGTTCTTC
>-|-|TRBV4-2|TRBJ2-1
CASSGGVGTYNEQFF
TGTGCCAGCAGCGGGGGAGTGGGGACCTACAATGAGCAGTTCTTC
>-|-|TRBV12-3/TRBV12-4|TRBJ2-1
CASSTDRNLEQFF
TGTGCCAGCAGTACGGACAGAAACCTTGAGCAGTTCTTC
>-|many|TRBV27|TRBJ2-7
CASSFSKLGEQYF
TGTGCCAGCAGTTTCTCCAAATTAGGCGAGCAGTACTTC
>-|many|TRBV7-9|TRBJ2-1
CASSLVWGLGNEQFF
TGTGCCAGCAGCTTAGTTTGGGGGCTAGGAAATGAGCAGTTCTTC
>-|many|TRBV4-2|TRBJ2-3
CASSQDIPSTDTQYF
TGTGCCAGCAGCCAAGATATCCCGAGCACAGATACGCAGTATTTT
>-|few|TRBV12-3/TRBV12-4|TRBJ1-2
CASSLAGWHGYTF
TGTGCCAGCAGTTTAGCAGGGTGGCATGGCTACACCTTC
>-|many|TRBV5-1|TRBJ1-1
CASSDWNTEAFF
TGCGCCAGCAGCGATTGGAACACTGAAGCTTTCTTT
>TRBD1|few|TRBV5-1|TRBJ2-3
CASSQTGPYGDTQYF
TGCGCCAGCAGCCAGACAGGGCCCTATGGAGATACGCAGTATTTT
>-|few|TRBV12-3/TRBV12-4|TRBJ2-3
CASSSPGWGADTQYF
TGTGCCAGCAGCTCGCCTGGGTGGGGGGCAGATACGCAGTATTTT
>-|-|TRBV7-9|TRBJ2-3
CASSLPGTSRYTQYF
TGTGCCAGCAGCTTACCCGGAACTAGCCGGTATACGCAGTATTTT
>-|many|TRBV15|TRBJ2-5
CATSREATRETQYF
TGTGCCACCAGCAGGGAGGCGACAAGAGAGACCCAGTACTTC
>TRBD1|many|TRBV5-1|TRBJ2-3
CASSSGTGYTTDTQYF
TGCGCCAGCAGCTCCGGGACAGGGTACACCACAGATACGCAGTATTTT
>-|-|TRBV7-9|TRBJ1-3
CASSGQLSGNTIYF
TGTGCCAGCAGCGGACAGCTTTCTGGAAACACCATATATTTT
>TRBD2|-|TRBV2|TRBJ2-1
CASEAGGFYNEQFF
TGTGCCAGCGAAGCGGGAGGGTTCTACAATGAGCAGTTCTTC
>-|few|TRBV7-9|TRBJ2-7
CASSLEVAGTYEQYF
TGTGCCAGCAGCTTAGAGGTCGCAGGGACCTACGAGCAGTACTTC
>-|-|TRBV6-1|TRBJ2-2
CASSPNPGTWNTGELFF
TGTGCCAGCAGTCCTAATCCCGGGACATGGAACACCGGGGAGCTGTTTTTT
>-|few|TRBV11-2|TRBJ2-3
CASSLSYRGTDTQYF
TGTGCCAGCAGCTTATCGTACAGGGGCACAGATACGCAGTATTTT
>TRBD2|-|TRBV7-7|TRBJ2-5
CASSPDIAGEQETQYF
TGTGCCAGCAGCCCAGACATAGCGGGCGAACAAGAGACCCAGTACTTC
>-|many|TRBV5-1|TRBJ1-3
CASSSDPIDTIYF
TGCGCCAGCAGCTCGGACCCTATTGACACCATATATTTT
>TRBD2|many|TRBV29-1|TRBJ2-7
CSVASGRPSYEQYF
TGCAGCGTTGCCAGCGGGAGGCCCTCCTACGAGCAGTACTTC